The T cell receptor beta chain described here comes from a study of shared clonotypes between healthy human individuals. Study-wide results and limits: Expectations were that clonotype sharing among donors would be affected by sequencing depth. Incomplete sequencing of sorted subsets was indicated by rarefaction despite large depth.

Only Caucasian adults living in Nashville, Tennessee served as donors. Assay used: immunoSEQ multiplex PCR; TCRdb lists only in-frame clones, some missing. This sample has more than 2,000,000 clones, with more than 80% found just once. Germline V gives CDR1 MDHEN, CDR2 SYDVKM. The CDR3 spans 13 residues. After removal of 4 bases from V and 6 bases from J, the junction contained 3 bases not matched to a gene. For this clone: No antigen is known for it.

The chain carries TRBV28 and TRBJ2-1; 7 positions agree with TRBD2. The sequence came from a man aged 18 to 30 in good health. Some clones in this sample may be carry-over from other donors' samples. Sequenced sample: naive CD4+ T cells from PBMCs. Documented subset: CD45RA+ positively selected. As DNA, the CDR3 is TGTGCCAGCAGTTGGGGGGGGATCAATGAGCAGTTCTTC. It encodes CASSWGGINEQFF. The full variable domain, in which reference TRBV28 and TRBJ2-1 provide the parts outside the CDR3, is DVKVTQSSRYLVKRTGEKVFLECVQDMDHENMFWYRQDPGLGLRLIYFSYDVKMKEKGDIPEGYSVSREKKERFSLILESASTNQTSMYLCASSWGGINEQFFGPGTRLTVL.